This T cell receptor (beta chain) was found in a study of blood T cell repertoires in COVID-19. Study background: PBMCs, B-cell-depleted T cells, or T cells provided the cDNA or gDNA that made up the material.

How the authors handled the data: Reference gene primer amplification gave estimated nucleated cell counts. This table comes from immunoSEQ multiplex PCR, and its TCRdb copy is limited to in-frame clones, with some not included. The D gene and trimming were derived from the DNA, and the V and J assignments and clone size from that table. The data hold over 200,000 clones, with 85% to 90% observed a single time. This CDR3 is 16 amino acids long. V was clipped by 3 bases and J by 5 bases; unmatched bases: 9. Germline CDR1 reads SGHDN; CDR2 reads FVKESK. Cohort allocation depended upon clinical history that participants reported. No more than 2 weeks before study entry, exposed participants had met a case of COVID-19.

The sequence derives from a man aged 25 to 40 who had been exposed to COVID-19. The sample consisted of PBMCs or T cells enriched from blood (not recorded which). The chain combines TRBV14 with TRBJ2-5, with 10 bases that match TRBD2. In nucleotides, the CDR3 is TGTGCCAGCAGCCATAGACTAGCGGGTGGTCTGGAGACCCAGTACTTC. Amino acids: CASSHRLAGGLETQYF.